What follows are 6 T cell receptor beta chains derived from one specimen sequenced in a study of shared clonotypes between healthy human individuals. This table comes from immunoSEQ multiplex PCR, and its TCRdb copy is limited to in-frame clones, with some not included. The sample carries about 2.4 million clones, about 92% recorded once. Sequenced: naive CD4+ T cells sorted from blood. The subset denotes: CD45RA+ positively selected. The receptors here all came from a young man in good health.

The chain uses TRBV10-3 and TRBJ2-1; 9 bases align to TRBD1. The CDR3 is 16 amino acids. V lost 4 bases to trimming and J lost 11 bases; unmatched junction nucleotides: 15. The V gene's germline CDR1 is ENHRY and CDR2 SYGVKD. CDR3 DNA: TGTGCCATCAGTGTAGAGGGACAGGGAATGAAGGGTCAGCAGTTCTTC. It is translated as CAISVEGQGMKGQQFF.

V and J are TRBV7-9 and TRBJ2-3, with a possible D match to TRBD2 (5 bases). This CDR3 is built from 13 residues. The V end lost 1 base, the J end lost 10 bases, and 12 bases lay between the germline ends. Germline assignment: CDR1 SEHNR and CDR2 FQNEAQ (reference sequence). CDR3 DNA sequence: TGTGCCAGCAGCTTAGAGTACGTCGGGGCGCAGTATTTT. Translated, it gives CASSLEYVGAQYF.

About this clone itself: Within the sample, other DNA sequences also encode this same CDR3. V and J are TRBV9 and TRBJ2-2; the D is unclear. CDR3 length equals 14 residues. The V and J ends lost 0 bases and 3 bases respectively, with 6 bases between them. Germline loops: CDR1 SGDLS, CDR2 YYNGEE. For the CDR3, the DNA is TGTGCCAGCAGCGTAGTTGGGGACACCGGGGAGCTGTTTTTT. It translates to CASSVVGDTGELFF. The full variable domain, rest sourced from reference TRBV9 and TRBJ2-2, is DSGVTQTPKHLITATGQRVTLRCSPRSGDLSVYWYQQSLDQGLQFLIQYYNGEERAKGNILERFSAQQFPDLHSELNLSSLELGDSALYFCASSVVGDTGELFFGEGSRLTVL.

The rearrangement uses TRBV2 and TRBJ1-1; 11 bases line up with TRBD1. Germline V gives CDR1 SNHLY, CDR2 FYNNEI. The length of the CDR3 is 15 residues. The V and J ends lost 10 bases and 7 bases, in that order; junction bases with no gene match: 14. The CDR3 protein is CATSWDRGIFGEAFF. The CDR3 DNA follows: TGTGCCACCTCCTGGGACAGGGGGATTTTTGGTGAAGCTTTCTTT.

This chain joins TRBV18 and TRBJ2-1, with TRBD1 matching over 7 bases. J gave up 13 bases and V 6 bases, and 9 bases lay outside the gene matches. Germline V gene data show CDR1 as KGHSH and CDR2 as LQKENI. The CDR3 is 12 residues long. CDR3: CASSRQGPDQFF. For the CDR3, the DNA is TGTGCCAGCTCCCGACAGGGCCCGGATCAGTTCTTC.

The genes are TRBV28 and TRBJ2-7; the D gene is possibly TRBD2 (5 bases). Per the germline V gene, CDR1 is MDHEN and CDR2 is SYDVKM. This CDR3 has 13 amino acids. V gave up 3 bases and J gave up 2 bases, with 8 bases separating them. For the CDR3, the DNA is TGTGCCAGCAGTTTGAGGGAGCCCTACGAGCAGTACTTC. Protein: CASSLREPYEQYF.